The present T cell receptor beta chain was sequenced within a study of Graves' ophthalmopathy and Graves' hyperthyroidism. Study-wide background: Over 18 months of follow-up, stable hyperthyroidism required that no ophthalmopathy appear. General study findings and limits: Ophthalmopathy progression predictions by the model showed 72.22% specificity and about 68% sensitivity. Blood contained most expanded thyroid clonotypes exceeding 0.001 frequency.

In this sample, this clonotype turned up a few times. Antigen: not known. CDR3 length: 16 residues. Trimming shortened V by 4 bases and J by 0 bases, and 16 bases separated the two germline ends. Germline assignment: CDR1 SGHNT and CDR2 YYREEE (reference sequence). Amplification targeted the TCR beta CDR3 regions, with RNA transcripts as the source material. An opening RT-PCR round employed HTBI primers and preceded a second-round multiplex PCR. TCRdb reprocessed the multiplex PCR reads with MiXCR, giving one entry per CDR3 protein. The data hold approximately 540,000 distinct CDR3 sequences, with under 45% observed a single time.

Specimen: peripheral blood or thyroid tissue (not recorded which). This chain uses TRBV5-4 with TRBJ2-5; either TRBD1 or TRBD2 may supply D (6 bases each). This clonotype originated in an adult man with Graves' hyperthyroidism. As DNA, the CDR3 is TGTGCCAGCAGCCCCCTGGGGGGCATGTACCAAGAGACCCAGTACTTC. It is translated as CASSPLGGMYQETQYF.